The text below deals with one TCR beta chain. The antigen is undetermined. The sample belongs to a study of cytomegalovirus exposure and HLA in healthy donors. Overall study results and limits: Most TCRs appeared rarely, but some public TCRs recurred in many donors. Cytomegalovirus-associated status was assigned to about 170 TCR beta chains.

Clones were read by immunoSEQ multiplex PCR, and TCRdb kept only the in-frame ones, dropping some. Of around 170,000 clones listed, more than 75% are singletons. The study drew the donors from its roughly 120-subject validation cohort, separate from the approximately 670-subject first cohort. This CDR3 spans 14 amino acids. V was pared by 6 bases and J by 10 bases, with 22 bases between. Germline V gene sequence: CDR1 SQVTM, CDR2 ANQGSEA. This clonotype was sampled from a man aged 18 to 35 in good health and CMV-seronegative. The sequencing input was PBMCs. The rearrangement joins TRBV29-1 to TRBJ2-1; D may be TRBD2 (6 bases). The CDR3 region has the DNA TGCAGCGTGTACGGCGGGGCGGGACCAAGCGAGCAGTTCTTC. The encoded protein is CSVYGGAGPSEQFF.